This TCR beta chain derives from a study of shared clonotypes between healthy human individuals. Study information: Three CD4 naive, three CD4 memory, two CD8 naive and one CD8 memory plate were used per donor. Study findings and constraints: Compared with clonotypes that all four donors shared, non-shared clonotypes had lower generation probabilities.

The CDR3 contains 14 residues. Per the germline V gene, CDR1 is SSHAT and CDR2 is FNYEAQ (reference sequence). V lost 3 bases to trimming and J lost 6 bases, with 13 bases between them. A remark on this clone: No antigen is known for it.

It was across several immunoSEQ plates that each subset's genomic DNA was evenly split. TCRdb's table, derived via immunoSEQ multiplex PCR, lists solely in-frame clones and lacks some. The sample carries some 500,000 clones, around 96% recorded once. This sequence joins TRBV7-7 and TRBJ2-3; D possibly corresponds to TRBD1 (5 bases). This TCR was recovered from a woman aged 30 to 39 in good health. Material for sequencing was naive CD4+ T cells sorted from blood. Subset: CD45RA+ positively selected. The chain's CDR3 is CASSLTPSGDTQYF. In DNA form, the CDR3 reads TGTGCCAGCAGCTTGACTCCTTCAGGGGATACGCAGTATTTT.